The 22 T cell receptor beta chains below come from one sample, sequenced in a study of molecular identifiers for immune sequencing clone quantification. TCRdb used MiXCR to reprocess the PCR reads, holding one entry per CDR3 protein. Of approximately 590,000 distinct CDR3 sequences in the sample, 25% were seen once. Sequenced sample: naive CD8+ T cells from blood, with Jurkat cell RNA spiked in. Subset indicated: FACS-sorted CD8+CD4-CCR7+CD45RA+ naive T cells. The receptors derive from a human donor in good health. Some libraries in this study had Jurkat cell RNA spiked in.

On this clonotype: This may arise from a read error, as a much more abundant clone is one base away. The V and J genes are TRBV29-1 and TRBJ2-5, with D possibly being TRBD1 (6 bases). The CDR3 extends over 14 amino acids. Germline V gives CDR1 SQVTM, CDR2 ANQGSEA. V shed 7 bases and J shed 5 bases, with 20 bases lying between them. The chain's CDR3 is CSGAPGALGETQYF. The CDR3 nucleotides read TGCAGCGGCGCCCCAGGGGCCCTGGGGGAGACCCAGTACTTC.

Regarding this clonotype: A much larger clone differs from this one at a single base, so this may be a read error. The chain joins TRBV14 to TRBJ2-7; no definite D call. V was trimmed by 7 bases and J by 2 bases, leaving 15 bases between them. The germline gives CDR1 SGHDN, CDR2 FVKESK. The CDR3 has 14 amino acids. The CDR3 nucleotides are TGTGCCAGCAATACCCTTGACGGAGCCTACGAGCAGTACTTC. It is translated as CASNTLDGAYEQYF.

As for this clonotype: The junction differs from germline at one of its ends, possibly a read error. The CDR3 coding sequence is TGCGCCAGCAGCCAAGATTCGGGGTTAGAGCCCCAGTACTTC. It codes for CASSQDSGLEPQYF. The rearrangement joins TRBV4-1 to TRBJ2-5, with D maybe TRBD2 (5 bases). The CDR3 runs to 14 residues. Germline CDR1 and CDR2: MGHRA and YSYEKL.

This clonotype was recorded many times. The V gene is TRBV30, the J gene TRBJ1-6; a possible D gene is TRBD1 (5 bases). The CDR3 spans 15 residues. Trimming left V 0 bases short and J 7 bases short, with 13 bases between. CDR1 is GTSNPN and CDR2 is SVGIG in the germline V gene (reference sequence). The CDR3 here is CAWSVGYGGNSPLHF. The CDR3 region has the DNA TGTGCCTGGAGTGTAGGGTATGGGGGGAATTCACCCCTCCACTTT.

On this clonotype itself: A read error is possible here, since a much larger clone lies one base away. The rearrangement uses TRBV4-1 and TRBJ1-1; D remains unclear. Germline CDR1 MGHRA, CDR2 YSYEKL. This CDR3 is 15 amino acids long. The DNA for the CDR3 is TGCGCCAGCAGCCAAGAACCTTATGGAAACACTGAAGCTCTCTTT. Translation: CASSQEPYGNTEALF.

This clonotype occurred a few times. The chain links TRBV9 to TRBJ2-3; TRBD2 matches 8 bases. CDR3 size: 16 residues. Germline CDR1 reads SGDLS; CDR2 reads YYNGEE. The V segment lost 4 bases and the J segment 0 bases; nucleotides outside the gene matches: 7. The CDR3 reads CASSLRAGESTDTQYF. The CDR3 DNA sequence: TGTGCCAGCAGCCTCCGAGCGGGGGAGAGCACAGATACGCAGTATTTT.

The chain employs TRBV5-4 and TRBJ2-4, with D hard to call. The germline V gene encodes CDR1 SGHNT and CDR2 YYREEE (reference sequence). Trimming removed 3 bases at V and 3 bases at J, with 10 bases between. The CDR3 length is 14 residues. The CDR3: CASSSDRGKNIQYF. CDR3 nucleotides: TGTGCCAGCAGCTCTGACCGCGGCAAAAACATTCAGTACTTC.

At least ten counts were recorded for this clonotype. This sequence joins TRBV20-1 and TRBJ2-7; D is unresolved. Trimming shortened V by 6 bases and J by 2 bases, and 17 bases separated the two germline ends. CDR1 and CDR2 from the germline V gene are DFQATT and SNEGSKA (reference sequence). The CDR3 consists of 14 residues. As DNA, the CDR3 is TGCAGTGCCCTTGTTCTCAGGACGCCCTACGAGCAGTACTTC. Its translation: CSALVLRTPYEQYF.

Comments on this clonotype: A read error may be the cause here, since a much bigger clone is one base away. CDR3 protein: CNARVVGPGYEQYF. The CDR3 DNA reads as TGCAATGCTAGAGTTGTGGGACCCGGCTACGAGCAGTACTTC. The chain carries TRBV20-1 and TRBJ2-7; tentatively, D is TRBD1 or TRBD2 (5 bases each). Germline CDR1 DFQATT, CDR2 SNEGSKA (reference sequence). The CDR3 covers 14 residues.

V and J are TRBV11-2 and TRBJ2-3, with D unresolved. The CDR3 contains 13 residues. CDR1 and CDR2 (germline): SGHAT, FQNNGV. Between the trimmed V and J ends, which lost 2 bases and 5 bases, there was a span of 8 bases. The CDR3 DNA reads as TGTGCCAGCAGCTTATTTGCGGAAGATACGCAGTATTTT. Translation gives CASSLFAEDTQYF. Drawing the rest from reference TRBV11-2 and TRBJ2-3, the complete variable domain is EAGVAQSPRYKIIEKRQSVAFWCNPISGHATLYWYQQILGQGPKLLIQFQNNGVVDDSQLPKDRFSAERLKGVDSTLKIQPAKLEDSAVYLCASSLFAEDTQYFGPGTRLTVL.

Regarding this clonotype: A much larger clone lies a single base off, so this may be a read error. The V and J genes are TRBV7-8 and TRBJ2-7; the D is unclear. The CDR3 contains 14 residues. The V end lost 1 base, the J end lost 1 base, and 8 bases lay between the germline ends. Germline CDR1 SGHVS, CDR2 FQNEAQ. The CDR3 here is CASSLGSRSYEQYF. CDR3 coding DNA: TGTGCCAGCAGCTTAGGTTCCAGGTCCTACGAGCAGTACTTC.

The chain recombines TRBV27 with TRBJ1-4, with a possible D match to TRBD1 (6 bases). The CDR3 loop spans 16 amino acids. Germline V gene sequence: CDR1 MNHEY, CDR2 SMNVEV (reference sequence). Trimming took 7 bases from V and 6 from J, leaving 21 bases between them. CDR3 DNA sequence: TGTGCCAGCACCGATACACGGGACACACTATATGAAAAACTGTTTTTT. Translation: CASTDTRDTLYEKLFF.

The chain combines TRBV14 with TRBJ2-7; maybe TRBD2 (6 bases). The CDR3 length is 18 residues. Germline CDR1 SGHDN, CDR2 FVKESK. The V and J ends lost 1 base and 0 bases respectively, with 19 bases between them. The DNA of the CDR3 is TGTGCCAGCAGCCAAGGGAGCTCTACGGGACTGGCCTCCTACGAGCAGTACTTC. The encoded protein is CASSQGSSTGLASYEQYF.

Only a few counts were recorded for this clonotype. The gene calls are TRBV27 and TRBJ1-2, with 9 bases identical to TRBD1. In germline, CDR1 is MNHEY, CDR2 SMNVEV (reference sequence). Losses at the gene ends were 10 bases for V and 4 bases for J; bases not matched to a gene: 10. The CDR3 runs to 14 residues. The CDR3 is CATAGTGLSYGYTF. For the CDR3, the DNA is TGTGCCACTGCCGGGACAGGGTTGAGCTATGGCTACACCTTC.

V and J are TRBV19 and TRBJ2-7; 10 nucleotides match TRBD1. The CDR3 runs 15 residues. Trimming removed 7 bases from V and 4 bases from J; junction bases left unmatched: 10. The germline V gene has CDR1 LNHDA and CDR2 SQIVND (reference sequence). The CDR3 region has the DNA TGTGCCAGTACCACGGGGACAGGGGAAGTGTACGAGCAGTACTTC. Its protein is CASTTGTGEVYEQYF. Combining the CDR3 with reference TRBV19 and TRBJ2-7 gives the whole variable domain DGGITQSPKYLFRKEGQNVTLSCEQNLNHDAMYWYRQDPGQGLRLIYYSQIVNDFQKGDIAEGYSVSREKKESFPLTVTSAQKNPTAFYLCASTTGTGEVYEQYFGPGTRLTVT.

This CDR3 reads CASSETGVTIYF. CDR3 DNA sequence: TGTGCCAGCAGTGAGACAGGGGTAACCATATATTTT. The genes are TRBV12-3 or TRBV12-4 and TRBJ1-3, with 8 bases fitting TRBD1. V was pared by 5 bases and J by 10 bases, with 4 bases of the junction left unmatched. This CDR3 region has 12 residues.

This clonotype was seen repeatedly, ten times or more. The rearrangement links TRBV19 to TRBJ2-3; 7 nucleotides line up with TRBD2. Germline CDR1 and CDR2: LNHDA and SQIVND (reference sequence). Trimming cost V 9 bases and J 2 bases; bases outside gene matches: 8. The CDR3 spans 14 residues. The CDR3 protein is CASNPAGITDTQYF. CDR3 bases: TGTGCCAGCAACCCAGCGGGGATCACAGATACGCAGTATTTT.

The rearrangement uses TRBV20-1 and TRBJ2-7; D is possibly TRBD1 (5 bases). V lost 3 bases and J 1 base, leaving 16 bases between the germline ends. CDR1 DFQATT and CDR2 SNEGSKA come from the germline V gene (reference sequence). This CDR3 is built from 15 residues. CDR3 residues: CSARDGRTPSYEQYF. DNA of the CDR3: TGCAGTGCTAGGGACGGTCGGACACCTTCCTACGAGCAGTACTTC.

On this clonotype itself: No conserved phenylalanine or tryptophan is present at the end of the CDR3, so a read error is the likely explanation. This chain connects TRBV27 to TRBJ1-1, with TRBD1 matching over 10 bases. The CDR3 consists of 14 residues. Per germline, CDR1 MNHEY and CDR2 SMNVEV (reference sequence). Unmatched junction bases numbered 5, after V lost 3 bases and J lost 7 bases. This CDR3 reads CASSLVGTGVEAFS. The CDR3, as DNA: TGTGCCAGCAGTTTGGTCGGGACAGGGGTTGAAGCTTTCTCT.

The rearrangement joins TRBV4-3 to TRBJ2-2, with 8 bases aligning to TRBD1. The V gene's germline CDR1 is LGHNA and CDR2 YSLEER. V lost 5 bases to trimming and J lost 1 base; unmatched junction nucleotides: 6. CDR3 length equals 16 residues. The CDR3 protein is CASSKDRVGNTGELFF. In DNA, the CDR3 is TGCGCCAGCAGCAAGGACAGGGTCGGGAACACCGGGGAGCTGTTTTTT.

The V call is TRBV12-3 or TRBV12-4, the J call TRBJ2-7; 12 bases fit TRBD2. CDR3 length: 15 amino acids. V dropped 3 bases and J dropped 3; count of bases not matched to a gene: 3. The CDR3 loop reads CASSLSLAGGYEQYF. CDR3 nucleotide sequence: TGTGCCAGCAGTTTGTCACTAGCGGGGGGCTACGAGCAGTACTTC.

The V gene is TRBV5-4, the J gene TRBJ2-7; maybe TRBD2 (6 bases). This CDR3 is 15 amino acids long. The V gene's germline CDR1 is SGHNT and CDR2 YYREEE (reference sequence). Trimming removed 2 bases at V and 1 base at J, with 13 bases between. The CDR3 here is CASSFEFGSSYEQYF. CDR3 nucleotide sequence: TGTGCCAGCAGCTTCGAGTTCGGGAGTTCCTACGAGCAGTACTTC.